This T cell receptor beta chain comes out of a study of cytomegalovirus exposure and HLA in healthy donors (dated by TCRdb to the late 2010s). Regarding the research as a whole: According to an earlier analysis of 587 of the donors, some 180 million T cells yielded over 100 million unique TCR beta sequences and 276 Gb of sequence data. Along with the roughly 710-subject first cohort, a separate validation cohort of over a hundred different subjects was used. Of the 300 to 450 genotyped donors, less than 90% were placed in the genetic ancestry cluster associated with self-reported Caucasian donors. Every discovery cohort repertoire had been produced on one sequencing platform. Typing coverage differed by locus: A, B, C, DRB1 and DQB1 were typed in roughly 620-640 donors, DQA1 in approximately 520, DPA1 in approximately 610, and DPB1 in 472. The study combined high-throughput TCR immunosequencing, statistical association of individual TCRs with disease status, and machine learning to predict cytomegalovirus infection status. Among a few hundred genotyped donors of the cohort, an average of approximately 240,000 unique TCR beta nucleotide sequences were sequenced per donor, roughly 18% of them non-productive. The T cell repertoires of 666 subjects were profiled by immunosequencing and related to cytomegalovirus serostatus. HLA typing covered class I and class II loci at four-digit resolution. Four or five DR-DQ haplotypes were handled as single units for association and clustering because linkage in the cohort was strong. In an earlier analysis of a few hundred of the donors, high-throughput TCR beta sequencing was used to judge whether each TCR beta V gene segment behaved as functional or pseudogenic. The study aimed to test whether signatures of past pathogen exposure could be identified by cataloging public T cell receptors. Donor age, sex, ethnicity and CMV serostatus were compiled alongside the repertoire data. Rather than using new phenotypic data, the later analysis identified candidate immune exposures from TCR beta sequences and from how often those sequences occurred across donors. An early release covering roughly 600 HLA-typed donors comprised about 290 gigabases of sequencing data and about 90 million unique TCR sequences. A later analysis re-analyzed previously published TCR beta repertoires from several hundred donors and added high-resolution HLA genotyping to study TCR occurrence patterns. In a later genetic analysis, genome-wide SNP genotypes for 398 of the 666 donors were used, and that subset was treated as a discovery cohort.

Libraries were built with the immunoSEQ multiplex PCR assay. The multiplex PCR relied on a mix of 60 forward primers for TCR Vbeta segments and 13 reverse primers for TCR Jbeta segments. The CDR3 region of rearranged TCR beta genes was amplified from genomic DNA with a multiplex PCR assay. The amplified TCR beta libraries were sequenced on the Illumina HiSeq System as 87-base-pair reads. Per the original workflow: A later analysis counted 65 million to 90 million unique TCR beta chains across the 600 to 850 repertoires, and 9.5 million to 11 million of these chains were shared by at least two donors. A nearest-neighbor algorithm error-corrected the raw reads and collapsed the reads into unique sequences, merging closely related sequences to remove PCR and sequencing errors. Alignment of CDR3 sequences to IMGT reference sequences was used to assign V, D and J gene segments. For a sequence to be retained, a match of at least six nucleotides was required to both a V gene segment and a J gene segment. A rearrangement counted as productive if the CDR3 had no stop codons and remained in frame with V and J, and every other rearrangement counted as non-productive. CDR3 was defined according to IMGT convention as the region running from the second conserved V-encoded cysteine to the conserved J-encoded phenylalanine. The earlier analysis of roughly 590 of the donors excluded sequences that lacked an unambiguous match to a single V gene segment. In an earlier analysis of 450 to 700 of the donors, V segments were called functional above 56.7% productive rearrangements and were called segregating when the between-donor standard deviation exceeded 5%. A statistical classification framework was developed to diagnose cytomegalovirus status using the catalog of TCR beta chain sequences. In a later analysis, TCR nucleotide sequences were compared against IMGT/GENE-DB human TR gene sequences so that V and J genes could be assigned. The TCRdist pipeline was used in a later analysis to assign CDR3 sequences and most-parsimonious VDJ recombination scenarios. A later analysis defined each TCR beta chain by its CDR3 amino acid sequence plus V-gene family, and excluded reads lacking a unique V-gene family. A later analysis removed over 500 highly shared, low-generation-probability nucleotide sequences to deal with suspected cross-contamination and a sequencing artifact. In a later analysis, a clonal expansion index for each public chain was calculated from normalized within-repertoire ranks of inferred template counts. In a later analysis, generation probabilities were computed using a VDJ recombination model fitted to out-of-frame rearrangements, and the results were checked against IGoR. Hypergeometric tests were used in a later analysis to score TCR-TCR, TCR-HLA and TCR-CMV co-occurrence, with a repertoire-size bias correction applied to the TCR pairs. To estimate false discovery rates, a later analysis permuted the HLA or CMV assignments 20 times. A later analysis grouped co-occurring TCRs with DBSCAN, adding TCRdist sequence similarity when clustering within HLA-allele-positive subsets. Repertoires with fewer than 30,000 or more than 120,000 public chains were left out of co-occurrence clustering, as were five repertoires with anomalous nucleotide sharing. TCRdb carries this immuneACCESS record with in-frame sequences only. Its versions omit some clonotypes, under half of them owing to an unresolved V gene in the studies checked, with the rest unexplained. Clone size and the V and J calls come from that table; the DNA yielded D and trimming. The sample table shows around 110,000 clones, and roughly three quarters are seen once. About 3% of the sample comes from the top ten.

Overall study results and their limits: In a later analysis, the rate of TCR association differed among HLA loci, with DRB1 alleles having the most associated TCRs and HLA-C alleles having the fewest. Presence/absence analyses assumed roughly uniform sequencing depth across donors, an assumption that may not hold. A further reported finding was that TCR beta sequences accurately predicted the HLA-A and HLA-B alleles for most subjects in the first cohort. The authors suggested that the approach could potentially be extended to other disease states and immunological phenotypes. V-gene and J-gene trimming of TCR beta chains was associated with a missense DCLRE1C variant in a later genetic analysis, and the association was replicated in an independent cohort. According to a later genetic analysis, donors in an Asian-associated ancestry cluster had fewer N-insertions in productive TCRs than the approximately 700-donor mean. Across donors, most TCR sequences were observed very rarely, whereas some public TCRs were present in many individuals. The earlier analysis of about 600 of the donors excluded about 16 rarely observed V segments, including chromosome 9 orphons, because counts were too low. The sequencing pipeline was judged likely to have produced a cluster of highly shared sequence variants as a technical artifact. The 87-base-pair reads could not distinguish some IMGT-functional V segments, including TRBV6-2 and TRBV6-3, so those segments were excluded. In an earlier analysis of some 500 of the donors, most TCR beta V segments appeared in productive rearrangements about 87% or about 30% of the time, broadly matching IMGT annotations. In a later analysis, HLA-associated TCR beta chains showed more clonal expansion and lower generation probabilities than non-associated chains that were equally common. For the cohort, immune exposure information was limited to CMV serostatus. Assigning TCR associations to individual alleles was difficult when HLA alleles, especially DR and DQ, strongly co-occurred. HLA typing was unavailable for some donors at each locus, so association tests used only the typed subset. Linkage disequilibrium might explain the correlated functional status among segregating V segments, but an unknown experimental factor could not be ruled out. Most CMV-associated TCR beta chains appeared to be HLA-restricted in a later analysis, and the HLA associations seemed to be driven largely by CMV exposure. A few of the identified cytomegalovirus-associated TCR beta chains were confirmed in vitro to be specific for cytomegalovirus antigens. In a later analysis, 15,000 to 20,000 TCR beta sequences were associated with specific HLA alleles at a false discovery rate of 0.05. A total of fewer than 200 TCR beta chains were listed by the study as associated with cytomegalovirus. Several of the top co-occurrence clusters appeared to be linked to parvovirus B19, influenza, CMV and Epstein-Barr virus, according to a later analysis. This cohort had only TCR beta chains sequenced, and the lack of alpha or paired-chain data limited which features could be detected. Cytomegalovirus status was reported to be diagnosed by the classifier with high specificity and sensitivity in both the original and validation cohorts.

CDR1 and CDR2 were assigned from the germline V gene (reference sequence) as PRHDT and FYEKMQ. Germline trimming amounts to 1 base on V and 9 bases on J, with 10 as the count of junction bases outside the gene matches. From the cysteine up to the phenylalanine, the CDR3 has a length of 16 residues. The entry retains the CDR3 DNA only, 48 bases that are in frame from base 1. With regard to this clone: Its antigen target is currently unknown. No much larger clonotype is one base removed from it; base qualities were not supplied.

The cohort was made up of 666 healthy bone marrow donors. At the time of sampling, all cohort members were nominally healthy, though unrecorded immune exposures were likely present. The donor tested CMV seropositive, placing the donor among the approximately 310 seropositive members of the cohort. A peripheral blood sample was collected from each donor, and TCR beta sequencing was performed on peripheral blood mononuclear cells. Genomic DNA extraction from the blood cell samples was performed with the Qiagen DNeasy Blood Extraction Kit. The sequenced sample was PBMCs. This chain joins TRBV13 to TRBJ2-1, with 9 bases aligning to TRBD2. This sequence was found in a woman aged 18-29 years in good health and CMV-seropositive. The bases read TGTGCCAGCAGCTTAGCAGGAATAGCGGGAGCGAGTGAGCAGTTCTTC. Its amino acids are CASSLAGIAGASEQFF. Reference TRBV13 and TRBJ2-1 proteins supply the regions before and after the CDR3; the full variable domain is: AAGVIQSPRHLIKEKRETATLKCYPIPRHDTVYWYQQGPGQDPQFLISFYEKMQSDKGSIPDRFSAQQFSDYHSELNMSSLELGDSALYFCASSLAGIAGASEQFFGPGTRLTVL.